One sample yielded the 9 T cell receptor beta chains listed below, sequenced in a study of blood T cells in healthy people across ages. Together with a sample-barcoded 5' primer, a J-beta primer mix was included in a second PCR lasting about 6 to 11 cycles. Each CDR3 protein gets one entry after TCRdb re-called the 5' RACE reads with MiXCR. In the table there are roughly 1.5 million distinct CDR3 sequences, roughly two fifths of which are singletons. Sequenced input: blood. The receptors originated from a woman aged 18 to 35 in good health.

The chain recombines TRBV4-3 with TRBJ2-3; tentatively, D is TRBD1 or TRBD2 (5 bases each). The CDR3 is made up of 17 amino acids. The V end was cut by 4 bases, the J end by 1 base, with 18 bases between. Germline V gene data show CDR1 as LGHNA and CDR2 as YSLEER. The CDR3 loop reads CASSPRRGAVGTDTQYF. The CDR3 DNA follows: TGCGCCAGCAGCCCTCGACGAGGGGCGGTTGGCACAGATACGCAGTATTTT.

The rearrangement links TRBV25-1 to TRBJ2-5; D gene unclear. The better agreement between TRBJ2-7 and the DNA end casts doubt on the J call. This CDR3 comprises 11 residues. CDR1 and CDR2 from the germline V gene are MGHDK and SYGVNS. The CDR3 loop is CASSEFSEQYF. In DNA form, the CDR3 reads TGTGCCAGCAGTGAATTTAGCGAGCAGTACTTC.

This clonotype was seen more than once but under ten times. The gene calls are TRBV30 and TRBJ1-2; D is unclear. CDR1 GTSNPN and CDR2 SVGIG come from the germline V gene (reference sequence). There are 11 residues in the CDR3. Trimming shortened V by 2 bases and J by 7 bases, and 8 bases separated the two germline ends. CDR3 sequence (DNA): TGTGCCTGGAGTTCAGGCTCTGGCTACACCTTC. This translates into CAWSSGSGYTF.

The J gene is TRBJ2-1, the V gene TRBV20-1; no reliable D call. Looked up from germline, CDR1 is DFQATT and CDR2 is SNEGSKA (reference sequence). The length of the CDR3 is 11 residues. Trimming pared 5 bases from V and 6 bases from J, leaving 8 bases between. CDR3 amino acids: CSAAWGNEQFF. CDR3 sequence (DNA): TGCAGTGCTGCCTGGGGCAATGAGCAGTTCTTC.

DNA of the CDR3: TGCAGCGTTAGTCACGGTAAGAGGGAAGCTTTCTTT. This sequence encodes CSVSHGKREAFF. V and J are TRBV29-1 and TRBJ1-1; D ambiguous. The germline V gene encodes CDR1 SQVTM and CDR2 ANQGSEA. This CDR3 contains 12 residues. V was trimmed by 5 bases and J by 8 bases, leaving 15 bases between them.

This clonotype was counted a few times. This chain links TRBV5-1 with TRBJ1-1; 9 bases line up with TRBD1. Germline V gene lookup returns CDR1 SGHRS and CDR2 YFSETQ. V was pared by 4 bases and J by 6 bases, with 1 base of the junction left unmatched. The CDR3 consists of 12 residues. CDR3 sequence (DNA): TGCGCCAGCAGCACAGGGGGCCCTGAAGCTTTCTTT. Translating gives CASSTGGPEAFF. The full variable domain, with the rest looked up from reference TRBV5-1 and TRBJ1-1, is KAGVTQTPRYLIKTRGQQVTLSCSPISGHRSVSWYQQTPGQGLQFLFEYFSETQRNKGNFPGRFSGRQFSNSRSEMNVSTLELGDSALYLCASSTGGPEAFFGQGTRLTVV.

Of note for this clonotype: One junction end does not reproduce the germline sequence, and a read error may be involved. The V gene is TRBV6-4, the J gene TRBJ2-3, with 12 bases aligning to TRBD2. The CDR3 runs to 15 residues. Germline assignment: CDR1 MRHNA and CDR2 SNTAGT. The CDR3, as DNA: TGTGCCGGCAGTGAGACTAGCGGGAGTTCAGATACGCAGTATTTT. As protein: CAGSETSGSSDTQYF.

Comment on this clonotype: A read error may account for a junction end that differs from germline. The J gene is TRBJ2-1, the V gene TRBV3-1; possibly TRBD2 for D (6 bases). Matching the DNA end better, TRBJ2-7 makes the J call doubtful. Per germline, CDR1 LGHDT and CDR2 YNNKEL (reference sequence). This CDR3 is built from 14 residues. In nucleotides, the CDR3 is TGCGCCAGCAGCCACGGGAGCTCCTACAATGAGCAGTACTTC. It codes for CASSHGSSYNEQYF.

This clonotype was observed at least ten times. This chain uses TRBV12-3 or TRBV12-4 with TRBJ2-5, with TRBD2 identical over 12 bases. This CDR3 spans 17 amino acids. Trimming at V came to 6 bases and at J to 2 bases, leaving 10 bases not matched to a gene. Here the CDR3 reads CASRETSGGPLQETQYF. The CDR3 region has the DNA TGTGCCAGCAGAGAAACTAGCGGGGGGCCATTACAAGAGACCCAGTACTTC.